This record covers a single T cell receptor beta chain. Its antigen is still unknown. This CDR3 comprises 13 residues. Germline V gene sequence: CDR1 LNHDA, CDR2 SQIVND (reference sequence). V was pared by 5 bases and J by 4 bases, with 9 bases between. The sample originates from a study of OX40 agonist ivuxolimab in advanced cancers. The wider study: Prior anti-PD-1, anti-PD-L1 or anti-CTLA-4 therapy was allowed; around 40% had some. Study-wide results and limits: Dose levels from 0.1 to 3.0 mg/kg saw CD4+ and CD8+ blood T cells expand clonally by week 6.

The protocol was immunoSEQ multiplex PCR, while the TCRdb copy is restricted to in-frame clones and leaves out a portion. The table lists some 58,000 clones, around nine tenths of them singletons, with about 0.8% in the top ten. The sequencing here drew on CD4+ or CD8+ T cells sorted from blood, taken in a trial of the OX40 agonist ivuxolimab. The receptor's source is an adult with an advanced solid tumor such as melanoma, head and neck, liver or kidney cancer. The chain recombines TRBV19 with TRBJ1-5; no clear D gene. The CDR3 DNA follows: TGTGCCAGTAGTCTTCCACAGAATCAGCCCCAGCATTTT. Translation gives CASSLPQNQPQHF.